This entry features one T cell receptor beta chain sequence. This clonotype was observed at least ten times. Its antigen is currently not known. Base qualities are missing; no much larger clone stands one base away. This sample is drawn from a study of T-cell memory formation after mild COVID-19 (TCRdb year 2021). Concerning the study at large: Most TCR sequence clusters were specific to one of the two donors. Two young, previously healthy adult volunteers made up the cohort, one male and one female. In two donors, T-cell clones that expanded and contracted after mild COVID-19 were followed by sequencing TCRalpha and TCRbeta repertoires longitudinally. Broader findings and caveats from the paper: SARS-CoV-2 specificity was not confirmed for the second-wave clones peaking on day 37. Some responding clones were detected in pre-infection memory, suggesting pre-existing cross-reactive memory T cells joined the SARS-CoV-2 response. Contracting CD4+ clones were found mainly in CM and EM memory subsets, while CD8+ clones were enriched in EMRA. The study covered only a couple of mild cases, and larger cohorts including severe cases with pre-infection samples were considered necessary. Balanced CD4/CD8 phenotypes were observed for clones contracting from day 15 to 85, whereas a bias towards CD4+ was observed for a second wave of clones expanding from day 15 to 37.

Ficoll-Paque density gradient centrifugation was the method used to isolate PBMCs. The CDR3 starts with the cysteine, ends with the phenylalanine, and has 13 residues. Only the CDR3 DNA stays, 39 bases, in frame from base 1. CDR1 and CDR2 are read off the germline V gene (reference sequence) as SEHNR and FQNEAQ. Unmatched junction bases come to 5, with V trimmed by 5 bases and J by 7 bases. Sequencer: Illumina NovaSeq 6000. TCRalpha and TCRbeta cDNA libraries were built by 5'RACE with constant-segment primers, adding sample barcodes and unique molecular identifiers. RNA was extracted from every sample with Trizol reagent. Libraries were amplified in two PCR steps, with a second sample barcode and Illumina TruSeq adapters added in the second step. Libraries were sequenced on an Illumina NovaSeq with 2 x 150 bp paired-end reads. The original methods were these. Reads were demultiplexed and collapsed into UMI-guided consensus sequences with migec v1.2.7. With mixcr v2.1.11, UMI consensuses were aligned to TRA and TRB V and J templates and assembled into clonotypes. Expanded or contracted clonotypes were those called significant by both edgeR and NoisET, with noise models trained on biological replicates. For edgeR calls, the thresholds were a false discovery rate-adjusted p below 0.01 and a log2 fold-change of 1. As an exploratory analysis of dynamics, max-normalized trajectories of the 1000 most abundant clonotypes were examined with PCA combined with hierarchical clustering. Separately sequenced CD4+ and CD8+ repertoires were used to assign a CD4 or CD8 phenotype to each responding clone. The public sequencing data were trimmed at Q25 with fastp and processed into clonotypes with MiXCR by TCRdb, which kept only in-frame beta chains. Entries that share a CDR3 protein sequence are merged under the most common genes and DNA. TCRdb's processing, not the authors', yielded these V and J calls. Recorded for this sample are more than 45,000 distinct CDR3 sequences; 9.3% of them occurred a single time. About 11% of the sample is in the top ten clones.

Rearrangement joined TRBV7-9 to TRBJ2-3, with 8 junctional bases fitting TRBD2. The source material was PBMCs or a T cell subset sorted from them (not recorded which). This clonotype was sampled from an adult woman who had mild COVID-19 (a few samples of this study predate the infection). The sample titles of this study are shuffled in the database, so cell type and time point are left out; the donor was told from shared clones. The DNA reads TGTGCCAGCAGCCCGCGGGAGGCATATACGCAGTATTTT. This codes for CASSPREAYTQYF.